The TCR beta chain under discussion was sequenced for a study of blood T cells in healthy people across ages. Findings and caveats of the study: Per million T cells, TCR beta diversity dropped roughly linearly as age increased. It was found that TCR beta diversity correlated strongly with the percentage of naive T cells.

A second about 6 to 12 cycle PCR used barcoded and J-beta primers. Through a template-switch adaptor with 12 random nucleotides, each cDNA molecule received a tag. Via MiXCR, TCRdb re-called the 5' RACE reads, giving one row per CDR3 protein. Of about 650,000 distinct CDR3 sequences listed, about 32% are singletons. For this clonotype: The antigen remains undetermined.

CDR1 is MNHEY, CDR2 SMNVEV, per germline (reference sequence). CDR3 size: 15 residues. The sequencing sample was made of blood. This chain connects TRBV27 to TRBJ2-5; the match to TRBD1 covers 7 bases. The better agreement between TRBJ2-7 and the DNA end casts doubt on the J call. This receptor was identified in a woman aged 80 or over in good health. CDR3 DNA: TGTGCCAGCAGTGCGCGACAGGGACACGGATACGAGCAGTACTTC. The encoded protein is CASSARQGHGYEQYF.